These 3 T cell receptor beta chains came from one sample sequenced in a study of T-cell reconstitution after alpha-beta-depleted transplantation in children. Preparation of the TCRbeta library used unique molecular identifiers. TCRdb recomputed calls from the PCR reads with MiXCR, one row per CDR3 protein. The table records about 410,000 distinct CDR3 sequences, roughly 21% of them present only once. The source was PBMCs from the stem cell graft donor, collected from the stem cell graft. These receptor sequences come from a human donor who donated a stem cell graft to a child with acute myeloid leukemia.

Ten or more counts support this clonotype. The chain carries TRBV29-1 and TRBJ2-1; weak D call: TRBD1 (6 bases). This CDR3 has 14 residues. V was trimmed by 4 bases and J by 8 bases, leaving 18 bases between them. Germline CDR1 and CDR2: SQVTM and ANQGSEA. The CDR3 DNA reads TGCAGCGTTGTTGGGGGCCGGGGTTGGGATGAGCAGTTCTTC. Translated, it gives CSVVGGRGWDEQFF.

This clonotype has a count of ten or more. The chain uses TRBV12-3 or TRBV12-4 and TRBJ2-3; 10 positions agree with TRBD2. V lost 4 bases, J lost 6 bases, and 7 bases stayed unmatched. The CDR3 contains 15 residues. The CDR3 is CASSWTSGLPDTQYF. The CDR3, as DNA: TGTGCCAGCAGTTGGACTAGCGGACTCCCGGATACGCAGTATTTT.

The chain links TRBV4-3 to TRBJ1-2; TRBD1 might be the D (5 bases). The V end lost 1 base, the J end lost 8 bases, and 14 bases lay between the germline ends. Germline loops: CDR1 LGHNA, CDR2 YSLEER. The CDR3 spans 14 residues. CDR3 nucleotide sequence: TGCGCCAGCAGCCAAGGGGGCGGATGGCGCGGCTACACCTTC. Translation: CASSQGGGWRGYTF.